Following are 17 T cell receptor beta chains from one sample sequenced in a study of CD4+ T cells in melanoma. The protocol was immunoSEQ multiplex PCR, while the TCRdb copy is restricted to in-frame clones and leaves out a portion. The data hold roughly 120,000 clones, with 92% observed a single time. The sequenced sample was peripheral blood. The receptors were gathered from a human donor with melanoma.

V usage is TRBV29-1 and J usage is TRBJ2-1; 9 bases align to TRBD1. The CDR3 is 13 residues long. V gave up 7 bases and J gave up 5 bases; unmatched junction bases: 6. CDR1 is SQVTM, CDR2 ANQGSEA, per germline. The CDR3 here is CSGYRGRDNEQFF. As DNA, the CDR3 is TGCAGCGGATACAGGGGGCGCGACAATGAGCAGTTCTTC.

This chain links TRBV28 with TRBJ1-1; D perhaps matches TRBD1 (5 bases). The length of the CDR3 is 13 residues. Germline V gives CDR1 MDHEN, CDR2 SYDVKM. Trimming pared 5 bases from V and 10 bases from J, leaving 17 bases between. The CDR3 region has the DNA TGTGCCAGCAGTCCAAGAAGGGGATGGGGAGCTTTCTTT. Translated: CASSPRRGWGAFF.

The rearrangement joins TRBV11-2 to TRBJ1-4; 7 positions match TRBD1. The CDR3 has 15 amino acids. Germline V lookup: CDR1 SGHAT, CDR2 FQNNGV. V shed 5 bases, J shed 5 bases, and the junction held 8 bases outside the gene matches. CDR3 loop: CASSRRGGQNEKLFF. CDR3 nucleotides: TGTGCCAGCAGCCGCAGGGGGGGCCAGAATGAAAAACTGTTTTTT.

The rearrangement links TRBV15 to TRBJ2-4; TRBD1 might be the D (5 bases). Germline CDR1 reads LNHNV; CDR2 reads YYDKDF (reference sequence). This CDR3 region has 13 residues. The germline V and J ends were trimmed by 0 bases and 9 bases, with 9 bases remaining between them. CDR3 protein: CATSRDRRGIQYF. In DNA form, the CDR3 reads TGTGCCACCAGCAGAGATCGAAGGGGCATTCAGTACTTC. Based on the CDR3 plus reference TRBV15 and TRBJ2-4, the full variable domain is DAMVIQNPRYQVTQFGKPVTLSCSQTLNHNVMYWYQQKSSQAPKLLFHYYDKDFNNEADTPDNFQSRRPNTSFCFLDIRSPGLGDTAMYLCATSRDRRGIQYFGAGTRLSVL.

The genes are TRBV21-1 and TRBJ1-1; TRBD1 is the table's D call and was not checked against the DNA. TRBV21-1 is assigned pseudogene status. The CDR3 runs 16 residues. The CDR3 reads CASTPRDNREYTEAFF. In nucleotides, the CDR3 is TGTGCCAGCACTCCCAGGGATAACAGGGAGTATACTGAAGCTTTCTTT.

This chain uses TRBV6-1 with TRBJ2-3, with D maybe TRBD2 (5 bases). This CDR3 comprises 15 residues. V was pared by 5 bases and J by 0 bases, with 12 bases between. The germline V gene encodes CDR1 MNHNS and CDR2 SASEGT. CDR3 loop: CASSITRISTDTQYF. As DNA, the CDR3 is TGTGCCAGCAGTATTACTAGGATCAGCACAGATACGCAGTATTTT.

This chain links TRBV2 with TRBJ2-3; D is undetermined. The CDR3 length is 14 residues. The germline gives CDR1 SNHLY, CDR2 FYNNEI. V lost 4 bases and J 0 bases, leaving 8 bases between the germline ends. The CDR3, as DNA: TGTGCCAGCAGTGCGGGTCCTAGCACAGATACGCAGTATTTT. Protein sequence: CASSAGPSTDTQYF.

The chain has TRBV7-2 and TRBJ2-3; tentative D call: TRBD2 (6 bases). There are 14 residues in the CDR3. V gave up 8 bases and J gave up 2 bases, with 14 bases separating them. The germline V gene has CDR1 SGHTA and CDR2 FQGNSA. CDR3 sequence reads: CASPGLANTDTQYF. The CDR3 nucleotides read TGTGCCAGCCCTGGCCTAGCGAACACAGATACGCAGTATTTT. The whole variable domain, filled in from reference TRBV7-2 and TRBJ2-3, reads GAGVSQSPSNKVTEKGKDVELRCDPISGHTALYWYRQSLGQGLEFLIYFQGNSAPDKSGLPSDRFSAERTGGSVSTLTIQRTQQEDSAVYLCASPGLANTDTQYFGPGTRLTVL.

The V call is TRBV19, the J call TRBJ2-1; 13 positions match TRBD2. The CDR3 runs to 17 residues. The J segment lost 7 bases and the V segment lost 6 bases, leaving 12 bases of the junction unmatched. The germline CDR1 and CDR2 sequences are LNHDA and SQIVND (reference sequence). CDR3 region: CASSPGLAGVARNEQFF. The CDR3 nucleotides are TGTGCCAGTAGCCCCGGACTAGCGGGAGTGGCGAGGAATGAGCAGTTCTTC.

The chain recombines TRBV29-1 with TRBJ2-5; TRBD2 matches 7 bases. There are 12 residues in the CDR3. Germline values: CDR1 SQVTM, CDR2 ANQGSEA. Trimming cost V 3 bases and J 3 bases; bases outside gene matches: 1. In DNA, the CDR3 is TGCAGCGTTGATGCGGGAGAAGAGACCCAGTACTTC. Residues: CSVDAGEETQYF.

The chain links TRBV4-2 to TRBJ1-1; 12 bases line up with TRBD1. This CDR3 is built from 16 residues. Germline CDR1 LGHNA, CDR2 YNFKEQ. With 0 bases clipped from V and 7 bases from J, the junction kept 6 bases outside the gene matches. The CDR3 reads CASSQDWGQGANEAFF. DNA for the CDR3: TGTGCCAGCAGCCAAGATTGGGGACAGGGGGCAAATGAAGCTTTCTTT.

This sequence joins TRBV2 and TRBJ2-2, with D perhaps matching TRBD1 or TRBD2 (5 bases each). The CDR3 spans 15 residues. Germline V gene sequence: CDR1 SNHLY, CDR2 FYNNEI. The V and J ends lost 6 bases and 2 bases respectively, with 13 bases between them. The CDR3 protein is CASRGRGANTGELFF. The CDR3 DNA sequence: TGTGCCAGCAGAGGTAGGGGAGCTAACACCGGGGAGCTGTTTTTT. Filled out from reference TRBV2 and TRBJ2-2, the complete variable domain reads EPEVTQTPSHQVTQMGQEVILRCVPISNHLYFYWYRQILGQKVEFLVSFYNNEISEKSEIFDDQFSVERPDGSNFTLKIRSTKLEDSAMYFCASRGRGANTGELFFGEGSRLTVL.

This clone was counted a few times. The V and J genes are TRBV30 and TRBJ2-3; D is unclear. Trimming took 0 bases from V and 5 from J, leaving 6 bases between them. The CDR3 is made up of 12 amino acids. Germline CDR1 reads GTSNPN; CDR2 reads SVGIG (reference sequence). The CDR3 loop reads CAWSVSGDTQYF. The CDR3 DNA is TGTGCCTGGAGTGTATCCGGAGATACGCAGTATTTT.

The chain couples TRBV28 to TRBJ1-2, with D unresolved. The CDR3 extends over 12 amino acids. Looked up from germline, CDR1 is MDHEN and CDR2 is SYDVKM. V was clipped by 10 bases and J by 0 bases, with 9 bases between them. In DNA form, the CDR3 reads TGTGCCACCCGGACGTCTAACTATGGCTACACCTTC. Protein sequence: CATRTSNYGYTF.

V usage is TRBV7-8 and J usage is TRBJ1-5, with TRBD1 as a possible D gene (6 bases). Germline lookup yields CDR1 SGHVS and CDR2 FQNEAQ. The CDR3 consists of 16 residues. The V end was cut by 2 bases, the J end by 2 bases, with 13 bases between. CDR3 sequence reads: CASSLRWGPGNQPQHF. The DNA of the CDR3 is TGTGCCAGCAGCTTACGATGGGGGCCTGGCAATCAGCCCCAGCATTTT.

This clone was seen a few times. The chain links TRBV6-5 to TRBJ1-2; TRBD1 matches 7 bases. Trimming took 6 bases from V and 4 from J; bases not matched to a gene: 5. This CDR3 is built from 13 residues. CDR1 and CDR2 from the germline V gene are MNHEY and SVGAGI. The CDR3: CASRTTGAYGYTF. Written as DNA, the CDR3 is TGTGCCAGCAGGACCACAGGGGCCTATGGCTACACCTTC.

The chain has TRBV30 and TRBJ1-2, with D perhaps TRBD1 (5 bases). The germline V gene encodes CDR1 GTSNPN and CDR2 SVGIG (reference sequence). V gave up 2 bases and J gave up 8 bases, with 9 bases separating them. This CDR3 has 11 residues. CDR3 residues: CAWSPRDGYTF. DNA for the CDR3: TGTGCCTGGAGTCCCAGGGACGGCTACACCTTC.